This TCR beta chain was recorded in a study of blood T cell repertoires in COVID-19. The germline V gene encodes CDR1 SNHLY and CDR2 FYNNEI. The V segment lost 4 bases and the J segment 5 bases; nucleotides outside the gene matches: 6. CDR3 length: 14 residues. The table came from immunoSEQ multiplex PCR; TCRdb's copy has only in-frame clones and leaves some out. The sample has about 440,000 clones, about 90% seen once. The gene calls are TRBV2 and TRBJ2-3, with 7 bases identical to TRBD2. The TCR sequence derives from a man between 18 and 29 years old who had recovered from COVID-19. Sequencing was done on a sample of PBMCs or T cells enriched from blood (not recorded which). The CDR3 DNA is TGTGCCAGCAGTGTCCGGGGGGTGCTAGATACGCAGTATTTT. Residues: CASSVRGVLDTQYF.